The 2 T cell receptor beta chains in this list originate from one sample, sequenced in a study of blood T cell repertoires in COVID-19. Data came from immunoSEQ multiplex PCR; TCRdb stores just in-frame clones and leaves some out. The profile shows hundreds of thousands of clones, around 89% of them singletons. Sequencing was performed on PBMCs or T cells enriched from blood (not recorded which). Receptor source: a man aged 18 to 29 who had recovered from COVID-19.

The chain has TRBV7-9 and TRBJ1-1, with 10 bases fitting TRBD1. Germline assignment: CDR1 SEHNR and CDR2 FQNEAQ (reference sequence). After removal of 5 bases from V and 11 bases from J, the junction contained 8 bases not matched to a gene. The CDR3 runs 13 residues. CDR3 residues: CASSRQGAIGAFF. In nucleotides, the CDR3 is TGTGCCAGCAGCAGACAGGGGGCGATTGGTGCTTTCTTT.

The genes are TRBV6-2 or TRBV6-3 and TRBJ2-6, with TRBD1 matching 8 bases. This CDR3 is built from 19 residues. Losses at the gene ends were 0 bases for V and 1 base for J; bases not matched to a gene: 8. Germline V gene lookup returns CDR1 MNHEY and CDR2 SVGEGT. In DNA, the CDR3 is TGTGCCAGCAGTTACTCATTGGGACAGGTCTCTTCTGGGGCCAACGTCCTGACTTTC. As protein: CASSYSLGQVSSGANVLTF.